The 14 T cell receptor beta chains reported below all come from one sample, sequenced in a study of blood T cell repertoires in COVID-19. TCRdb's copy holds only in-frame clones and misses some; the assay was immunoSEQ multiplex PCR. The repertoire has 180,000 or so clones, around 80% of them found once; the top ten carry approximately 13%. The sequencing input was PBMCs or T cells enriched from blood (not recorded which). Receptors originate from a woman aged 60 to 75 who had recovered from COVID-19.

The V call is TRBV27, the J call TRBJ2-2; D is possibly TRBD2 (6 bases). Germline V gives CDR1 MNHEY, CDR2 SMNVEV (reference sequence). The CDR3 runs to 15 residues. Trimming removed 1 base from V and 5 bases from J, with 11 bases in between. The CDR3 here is CASSLYPGRTGELFF. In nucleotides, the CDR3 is TGTGCCAGCAGTTTATACCCAGGGAGGACCGGGGAGCTGTTTTTT.

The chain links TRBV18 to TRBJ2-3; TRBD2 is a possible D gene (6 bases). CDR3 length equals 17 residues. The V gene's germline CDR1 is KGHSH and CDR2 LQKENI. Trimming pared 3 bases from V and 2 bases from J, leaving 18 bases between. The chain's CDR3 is CASSPRWGDRNTDTQYF. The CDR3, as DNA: TGTGCCAGCTCACCCAGATGGGGGGACCGAAACACAGATACGCAGTATTTT. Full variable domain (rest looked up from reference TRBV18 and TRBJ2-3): NAGVMQNPRHLVRRRGQEARLRCSPMKGHSHVYWYRQLPEEGLKFMVYLQKENIIDESGMPKERFSAEFPKEGPSILRIQQVVRGDSAAYFCASSPRWGDRNTDTQYFGPGTRLTVL.

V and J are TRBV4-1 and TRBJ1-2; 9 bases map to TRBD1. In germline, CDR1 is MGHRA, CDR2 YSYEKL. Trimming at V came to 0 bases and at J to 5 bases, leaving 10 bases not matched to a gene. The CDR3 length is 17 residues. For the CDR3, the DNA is TGCGCCAGCAGCCAAGAGGCCGGGACAGGGCCTCGGTATGGCTACACCTTC. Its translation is CASSQEAGTGPRYGYTF.

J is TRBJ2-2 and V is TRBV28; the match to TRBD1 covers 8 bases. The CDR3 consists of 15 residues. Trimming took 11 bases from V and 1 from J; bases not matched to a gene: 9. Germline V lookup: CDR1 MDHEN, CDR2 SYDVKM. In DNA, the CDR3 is TGTGCCTACCTCGACAGGGGAGTGAACACCGGGGAGCTGTTTTTT. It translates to CAYLDRGVNTGELFF.

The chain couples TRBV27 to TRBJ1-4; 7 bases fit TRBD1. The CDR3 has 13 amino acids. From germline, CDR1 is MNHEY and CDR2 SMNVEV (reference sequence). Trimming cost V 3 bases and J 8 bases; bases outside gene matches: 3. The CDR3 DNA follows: TGTGCCAGCAGTTTCCGCAGGGGGGAAAAACTGTTTTTT. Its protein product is CASSFRRGEKLFF.

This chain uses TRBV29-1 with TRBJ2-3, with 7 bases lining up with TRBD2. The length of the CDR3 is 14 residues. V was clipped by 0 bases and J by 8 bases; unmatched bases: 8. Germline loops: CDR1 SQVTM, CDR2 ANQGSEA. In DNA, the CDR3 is TGCAGCGTTGAAGATCGGGGAGGGGAGGGTACGCAGTATTTT. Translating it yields CSVEDRGGEGTQYF.

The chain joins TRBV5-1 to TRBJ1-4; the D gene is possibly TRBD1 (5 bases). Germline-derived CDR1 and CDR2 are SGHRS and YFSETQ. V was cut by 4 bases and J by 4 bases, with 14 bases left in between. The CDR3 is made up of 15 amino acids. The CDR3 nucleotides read TGCGCCAGCAGCGATGGAACGGGGGATAATGAAAAACTGTTTTTT. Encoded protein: CASSDGTGDNEKLFF.

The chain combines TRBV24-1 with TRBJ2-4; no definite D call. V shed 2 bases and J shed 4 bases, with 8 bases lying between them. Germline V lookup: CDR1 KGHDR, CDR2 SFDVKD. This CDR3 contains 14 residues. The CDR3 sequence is CATSDSTTKNIQYF. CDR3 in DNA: TGTGCCACCAGTGATTCGACGACTAAAAACATTCAGTACTTC.

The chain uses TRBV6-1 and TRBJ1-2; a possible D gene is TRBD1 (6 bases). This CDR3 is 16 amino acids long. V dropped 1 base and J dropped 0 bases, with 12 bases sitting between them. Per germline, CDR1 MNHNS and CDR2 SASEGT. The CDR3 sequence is CASSEDQGLTNYGYTF. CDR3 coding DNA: TGTGCCAGCAGTGAAGACCAGGGGCTAACTAACTATGGCTACACCTTC.

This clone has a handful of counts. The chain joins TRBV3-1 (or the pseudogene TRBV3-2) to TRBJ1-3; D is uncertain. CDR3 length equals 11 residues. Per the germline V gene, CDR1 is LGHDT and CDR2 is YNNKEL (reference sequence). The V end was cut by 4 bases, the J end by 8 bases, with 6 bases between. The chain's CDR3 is CASSLEDTIYF. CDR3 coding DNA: TGTGCCAGCAGCCTTGAGGACACCATATATTTT.

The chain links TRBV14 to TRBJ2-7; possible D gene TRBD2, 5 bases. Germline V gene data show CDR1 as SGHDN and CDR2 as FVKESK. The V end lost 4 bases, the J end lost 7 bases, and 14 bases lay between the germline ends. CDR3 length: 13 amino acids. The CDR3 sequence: CASSLINSEEQYF. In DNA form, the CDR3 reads TGTGCCAGCAGCCTTATAAATAGCGAGGAGCAGTACTTC.

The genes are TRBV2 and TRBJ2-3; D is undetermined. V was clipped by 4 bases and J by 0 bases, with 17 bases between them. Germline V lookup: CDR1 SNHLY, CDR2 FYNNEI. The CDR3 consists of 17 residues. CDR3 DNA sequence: TGTGCCAGCAGTGGTAGTAACTACCCGTCTAGCACAGATACGCAGTATTTT. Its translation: CASSGSNYPSSTDTQYF. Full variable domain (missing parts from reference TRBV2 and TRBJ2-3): EPEVTQTPSHQVTQMGQEVILRCVPISNHLYFYWYRQILGQKVEFLVSFYNNEISEKSEIFDDQFSVERPDGSNFTLKIRSTKLEDSAMYFCASSGSNYPSSTDTQYFGPGTRLTVL.

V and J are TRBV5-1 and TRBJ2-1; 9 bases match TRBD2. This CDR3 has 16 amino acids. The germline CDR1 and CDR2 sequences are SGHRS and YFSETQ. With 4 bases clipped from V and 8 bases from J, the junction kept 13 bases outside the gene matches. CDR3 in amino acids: CASSPPLAGGGDEQFF. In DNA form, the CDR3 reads TGCGCCAGCAGCCCCCCGCTGGCGGGAGGGGGCGATGAGCAGTTCTTC. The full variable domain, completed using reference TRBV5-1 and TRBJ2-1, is KAGVTQTPRYLIKTRGQQVTLSCSPISGHRSVSWYQQTPGQGLQFLFEYFSETQRNKGNFPGRFSGRQFSNSRSEMNVSTLELGDSALYLCASSPPLAGGGDEQFFGPGTRLTVL.

CDR3 nucleotide sequence: TGTGCCAGCACCCAAGACAGTCTCTATGGCTACACCTTC. As protein: CASTQDSLYGYTF. This chain uses TRBV6-5 with TRBJ1-2, with D possibly being TRBD1 (5 bases). The germline V and J ends were trimmed by 7 bases and 4 bases, with 13 bases remaining between them. Germline CDR1 MNHEY, CDR2 SVGAGI. The CDR3 is made up of 13 amino acids.